These 18 T cell receptor beta chains were all obtained from the same sample, sequenced in a study of type 1 regulatory T cells. These receptors lack a known antigen. TCRdb reanalysed the reads using MiXCR and keeps one entry per CDR3 protein. The sample holds more than 20,000 distinct CDR3 sequences, about two thirds seen once. Sequenced input: cultured T cells, either the whole culture or a sorted T cell fraction (not recorded which). Subset of the sample: Tr1-enriched cell product generated in vitro against host alloantigens. These receptors all stem from a human donor in good health.

The chain employs TRBV2 and TRBJ2-3; perhaps TRBD1 as D (6 bases). Germline assignment: CDR1 SNHLY and CDR2 FYNNEI. Trimming shortened V by 6 bases and J by 7 bases, and 20 bases separated the two germline ends. The CDR3 spans 15 residues. CDR3 amino acids: CASRPQSVGTNTQYF. The CDR3 DNA follows: TGTGCCAGCAGGCCTCAATCTGTGGGGACAAATACGCAGTATTTT.

This chain links TRBV6-1 with TRBJ2-2, with a weak D call TRBD2 (5 bases). CDR3 length: 17 residues. Trimming took 2 bases from V and 6 from J, leaving 19 bases between them. Per the germline V gene, CDR1 is MNHNS and CDR2 is SASEGT. CDR3 protein: CASSERRGSFGAGELFF. DNA for the CDR3: TGTGCCAGCAGTGAACGCCGGGGTTCGTTCGGGGCCGGGGAGCTGTTTTTT.

The chain couples TRBV7-2 to TRBJ2-7; D is unclear. This CDR3 comprises 11 residues. Trimming removed 3 bases from V and 6 bases from J, with 6 bases in between. Germline CDR1 is SGHTA and CDR2 is FQGNSA. CDR3 loop: CASSFLTEQYF. The CDR3 DNA reads TGTGCCAGCAGCTTCTTGACCGAGCAGTACTTC.

The chain couples TRBV4-1 to TRBJ1-2, with no clear D. CDR3 length equals 13 residues. V dropped 1 base and J dropped 3 bases, with 6 bases sitting between them. Germline V gene lookup returns CDR1 MGHRA and CDR2 YSYEKL. CDR3 in DNA: TGCGCCAGCAGCCAAGGAGGATACTATGGCTACACCTTC. Translation: CASSQGGYYGYTF.

By its share, this clonotype is medium-sized. The chain is built from TRBV20-1 and TRBJ2-2; D possibly matches TRBD1 or TRBD2 (5 bases each). V was pared by 3 bases and J by 4 bases, with 12 bases between. CDR3 length equals 14 residues. Germline V gene data show CDR1 as DFQATT and CDR2 as SNEGSKA (reference sequence). The CDR3 here is CSASRVSGTGELFF. The CDR3 DNA reads as TGCAGTGCTAGCAGGGTCAGCGGCACCGGGGAGCTGTTTTTT.

The V gene is TRBV10-3, the J gene TRBJ2-3; 10 nucleotides match TRBD2. This CDR3 region has 14 residues. Germline assignment: CDR1 ENHRY and CDR2 SYGVKD. Trimming removed 6 bases from V and 1 base from J; junction bases left unmatched: 1. CDR3 amino acids: CAIRTSGGTDTQYF. DNA for the CDR3: TGTGCCATCAGAACTAGCGGGGGCACAGATACGCAGTATTTT.

The rearrangement uses TRBV5-1 and TRBJ2-5, with 7 bases fitting TRBD1. The CDR3 covers 15 residues. Germline V gene lookup returns CDR1 SGHRS and CDR2 YFSETQ. Losses at the gene ends were 4 bases for V and 7 bases for J; bases not matched to a gene: 13. The CDR3 here is CASSSAGQASGTQYF. The DNA for the CDR3 is TGCGCCAGCAGCAGTGCCGGACAGGCGTCGGGGACCCAGTACTTC.

This chain joins TRBV12-3 or TRBV12-4 and TRBJ2-5; TRBD2 matches 9 bases. J lost 5 bases, V lost 5 bases, and 21 bases had no gene match. CDR3 size: 19 residues. The CDR3 nucleotides read TGTGCCAGCAGTCCGAGCCGAGGGGTAGCGGGGGTACCTTGGGAGACCCAGTACTTC. It encodes CASSPSRGVAGVPWETQYF.

The chain joins TRBV6-1 to TRBJ1-2; D gene unclear. V was shortened by 3 bases and J by 8 bases, with 7 bases between the two germline ends. The germline V gene has CDR1 MNHNS and CDR2 SASEGT. The CDR3 sequence is 11 residues long. This chain's CDR3 is CASSEGWGYTF. The DNA for the CDR3 is TGTGCCAGCAGTGAGGGTTGGGGCTACACCTTC.

The chain combines TRBV5-1 with TRBJ1-2; maybe TRBD1 (5 bases). Germline lookup yields CDR1 SGHRS and CDR2 YFSETQ. Trimming removed 2 bases at V and 6 bases at J, with 11 bases between. The CDR3 contains 13 residues. Here the CDR3 DNA reads TGCGCCAGCAGCTTTGGAGGGGACCATGGCTACACCTTC. Its translation: CASSFGGDHGYTF.

The chain carries TRBV13 and TRBJ2-7; TRBD1 might be the D (5 bases). The CDR3 runs 14 residues. Germline V gene data show CDR1 as PRHDT and CDR2 as FYEKMQ (reference sequence). V was shortened by 2 bases and J by 3 bases, with 11 bases between the two germline ends. CDR3 sequence (DNA): TGTGCCAGCAGCTTATGGGCCAGGGACTACGAGCAGTACTTC. Its protein product is CASSLWARDYEQYF.

The chain uses TRBV6-5 and TRBJ1-3, with D maybe TRBD1 (5 bases). CDR3 size: 17 residues. V was clipped by 0 bases and J by 0 bases, with 12 bases between them. The germline V gene encodes CDR1 MNHEY and CDR2 SVGAGI. In DNA, the CDR3 is TGTGCCAGCAGTTACTCCGGCAGGGCAAACTCTGGAAACACCATATATTTT. Encoded protein: CASSYSGRANSGNTIYF.

The chain recombines TRBV4-1 with TRBJ2-5; 7 positions match TRBD1. From germline, CDR1 is MGHRA and CDR2 YSYEKL. The trim removed 0 bases at V and 2 bases at J, leaving 6 bases unmatched. The CDR3 extends over 16 amino acids. CDR3 amino acids: CASSQEGTVGQETQYF. The DNA for the CDR3 is TGCGCCAGCAGCCAAGAAGGGACAGTGGGACAAGAGACCCAGTACTTC.

In this sample, this clonotype turned up once. The CDR3 is CASSSGNPGNTIYF. DNA for the CDR3: TGTGCCAGCAGCAGTGGTAATCCCGGAAACACCATATATTTT. The rearrangement links TRBV7-9 to TRBJ1-3, with D uncertain. Germline V gene data show CDR1 as SEHNR and CDR2 as FQNEAQ (reference sequence). Trimming stripped 5 bases from V and 4 bases from J, with 12 bases between. This CDR3 contains 14 residues.

This chain links TRBV7-6 with TRBJ1-5; TRBD1 agrees at 11 bases. Unmatched junction bases numbered 6, after V lost 5 bases and J lost 6 bases. CDR1 and CDR2 from the germline V gene are SGHVS and FNYEAQ. This CDR3 has 15 residues. The CDR3 region has the DNA TGTGCCAGCAGCCCACGGACAGGGGGCTTTCAGCCCCAGCATTTT. It specifies CASSPRTGGFQPQHF. Looking up the rest from reference TRBV7-6 and TRBJ1-5 gives the full variable domain: GAGVSQSPRYKVTKRGQDVALRCDPISGHVSLYWYRQALGQGPEFLTYFNYEAQQDKSGLPNDRFSAERPEGSISTLTIQRTEQRDSAMYRCASSPRTGGFQPQHFGDGTRLSIL.

This clonotype was detected once. This chain connects TRBV4-2 to TRBJ1-6; D gene ambiguous. The CDR3 contains 14 residues. V lost 0 bases to trimming and J lost 14 bases, with 14 bases between them. From germline, CDR1 is LGHNA and CDR2 YNFKEQ. The CDR3, as DNA: TGTGCCAGCAGCCAAGATGACACCGGGTCGGCCCTCCACTTT. It yields the protein CASSQDDTGSALHF.

The chain uses TRBV20-1 and TRBJ2-7; 8 nucleotides agree with TRBD1. The CDR3 is 16 amino acids. V lost 3 bases, J lost 2 bases, and 12 bases stayed unmatched. Germline-derived CDR1 and CDR2 are DFQATT and SNEGSKA (reference sequence). In DNA, the CDR3 is TGCAGTGCTAGGGGACCCGGACAGGGTGTTACCTACGAGCAGTACTTC. Protein sequence: CSARGPGQGVTYEQYF.

This clonotype was seen a handful of times. This sequence joins TRBV9 and TRBJ2-7, with a weak D call TRBD2 (6 bases). The V end was cut by 10 bases, the J end by 3 bases, with 14 bases between. This CDR3 is built from 12 residues. Looked up from germline, CDR1 is SGDLS and CDR2 is YYNGEE. The CDR3 DNA is TGTGCCTGTGGGGGGAGAGACTACGAGCAGTACTTC. This codes for CACGGRDYEQYF.